This paragraph reports one TCR beta chain. The antigen is not known. The TCR beta libraries were generated through quantitative 5'-RACE incorporating molecular barcodes. Each CDR3 protein gets one entry after TCRdb re-called the 5' RACE reads with MiXCR. Of 250,000 or so distinct CDR3 sequences listed, more than 15% are singletons. This record belongs to a study of CD8 T cells in ankylosing spondylitis. The CDR3 sequence is 15 residues long. The germline CDR1 and CDR2 sequences are SGDLS and YYNGEE. The V gene lost 4 bases and the J gene lost 6 bases, with 20 bases spanning the gap. General study findings and limits: The study looked at matched synovial fluid samples from ankylosing spondylitis patients. Disease-linked clones were reported to be significantly enriched there. Characteristic of ankylosing spondylitis blood, it appeared, was a TCR beta motif comprising about eight highly homologous variants. Within peripheral blood, clones linked to disease were CD8+ and relatively rare.

The specimen sequenced was blood, either unsorted or a sorted T cell fraction (not recorded which). This TCR derives from a male donor with ankylosing spondylitis or in good health (not recorded which). The chain links TRBV9 to TRBJ2-7; perhaps D is TRBD1 or TRBD2 (5 bases each). CDR3 protein: CASSPGTEKGFEQYF. CDR3 nucleotide sequence: TGTGCCAGCAGCCCGGGGACGGAAAAAGGTTTCGAGCAGTACTTC.